The clone carrying this T cell receptor (beta chain) has ten or more counts. What it binds is not known. This sample is part of a study of T cells in Graves' hyperthyroidism and ophthalmopathy. Germline V gives CDR1 DFQATT, CDR2 SNEGSKA (reference sequence). V was clipped by 6 bases and J by 6 bases, with 14 bases between them. There are 12 residues in the CDR3. Study-level points and caveats: Patients with ophthalmopathy were separated from those with stable hyperthyroidism by a 13 V-J model.

TCR beta CDR3 sequences were amplified from RNA transcripts. The HTBI primer set was used in a first-round RT-PCR of the TCR CDR3. TCRdb analysed the multiplex PCR reads with MiXCR anew, one entry per CDR3 protein. The repertoire consists of over 250,000 distinct CDR3 sequences, with about a sixth occurring once and the leading ten covering just over 55%. This sequence joins TRBV20-1 and TRBJ1-2; D remains unclear. Sequencing was performed on blood. The receptor's source is a woman aged 55-70 years with Graves' ophthalmopathy. In DNA, the CDR3 is TGCAGTGCCTCTAAGGACGAAAATGGCTACACCTTC. Amino acid sequence: CSASKDENGYTF.